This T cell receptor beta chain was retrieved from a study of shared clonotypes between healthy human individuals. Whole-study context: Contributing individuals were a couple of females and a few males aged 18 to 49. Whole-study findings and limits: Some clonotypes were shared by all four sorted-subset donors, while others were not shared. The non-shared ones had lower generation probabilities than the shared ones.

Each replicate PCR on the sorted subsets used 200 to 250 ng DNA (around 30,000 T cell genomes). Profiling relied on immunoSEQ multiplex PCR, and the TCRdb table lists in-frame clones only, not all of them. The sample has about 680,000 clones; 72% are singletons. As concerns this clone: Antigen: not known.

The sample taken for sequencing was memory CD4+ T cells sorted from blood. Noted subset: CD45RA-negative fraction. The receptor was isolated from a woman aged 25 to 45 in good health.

The CDR3 spells CASSYGGHNEQFF. DNA for the CDR3: TGTGCCAGCAGTTACGGTGGCCACAATGAGCAGTTCTTC. The rearrangement links TRBV6-5 to TRBJ2-1, with no clear D. The CDR3 runs 13 residues. Between the trimmed V and J ends, which lost 2 bases and 5 bases, there was a span of 7 bases. The germline V gene has CDR1 MNHEY and CDR2 SVGAGI.